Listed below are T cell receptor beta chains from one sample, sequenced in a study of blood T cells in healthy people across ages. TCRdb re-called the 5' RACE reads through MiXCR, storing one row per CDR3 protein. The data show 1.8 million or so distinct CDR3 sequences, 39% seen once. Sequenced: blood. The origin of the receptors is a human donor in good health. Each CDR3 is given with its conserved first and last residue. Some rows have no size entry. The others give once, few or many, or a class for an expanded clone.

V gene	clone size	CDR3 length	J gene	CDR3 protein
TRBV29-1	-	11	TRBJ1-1	CSVATATEAFF
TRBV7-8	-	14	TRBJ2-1	CASSQRGADDEQFF
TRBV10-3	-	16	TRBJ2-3	CAISEPDSVDADTQYF
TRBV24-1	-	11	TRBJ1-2	CAPSDTYGYTF
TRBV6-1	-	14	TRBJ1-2	CASSEVTANYGYTF
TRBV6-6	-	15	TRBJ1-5	CASSGSGGGNQPQHF
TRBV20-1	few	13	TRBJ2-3	CSASGGLTDTQYF
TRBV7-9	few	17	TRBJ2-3	CASRPVSWDRNTDTQYF
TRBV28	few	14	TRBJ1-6	CASSFMVSNSPLHF
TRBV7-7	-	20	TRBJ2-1	CASSSPPPHRSGGAHNEQFF
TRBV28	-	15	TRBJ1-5	CASRSGGEGNQPQHF
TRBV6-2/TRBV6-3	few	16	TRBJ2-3	CASSYGATLFTDTQYF
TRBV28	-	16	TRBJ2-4	CTSSSPREIAKNIQYF
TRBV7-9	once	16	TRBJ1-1	CASSLARQGLNTEAFF
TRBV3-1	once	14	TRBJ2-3	CASSPPGVADTQYF
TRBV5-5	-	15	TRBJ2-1	CASSFGTSASNEQFF
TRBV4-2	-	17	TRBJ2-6	CASSQERRLSGANVLTF
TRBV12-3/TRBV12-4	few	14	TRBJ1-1	CASSFQGASSEAFF
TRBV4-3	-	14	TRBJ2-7	CASSRDEGGYEQYF
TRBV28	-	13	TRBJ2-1	CASYGGDYNEQFF
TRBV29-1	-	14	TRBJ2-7	CSVNLAGGPYEQYF
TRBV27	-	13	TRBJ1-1	CASSAAENTEAFF
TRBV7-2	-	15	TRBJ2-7	CASSSATGSGNEQYF
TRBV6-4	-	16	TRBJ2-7	CASSEYLDLCSYEQDF
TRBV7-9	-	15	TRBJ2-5	CASSPGQDIQETQYF
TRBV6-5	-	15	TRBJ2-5	CASSPQWVGVETQYF
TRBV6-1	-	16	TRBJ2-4	CASRTTMLAGGNIQYF
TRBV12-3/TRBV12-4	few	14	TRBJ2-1	CASALPGFHNEQFF
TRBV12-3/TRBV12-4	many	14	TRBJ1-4	CASSPQGAFEKLFF
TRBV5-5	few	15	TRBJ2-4	CASSFGGLTVDIQYF
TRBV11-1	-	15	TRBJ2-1	CASSPAGGNFDEQFF
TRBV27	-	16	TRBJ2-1	CASSLIRDRANNEQFF
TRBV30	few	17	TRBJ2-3	CAWSLLGRLALGDTQYF
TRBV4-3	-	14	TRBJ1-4	CASSPTDENEKLFF
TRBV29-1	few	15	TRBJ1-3	CSVGKTGGSRNTIYF
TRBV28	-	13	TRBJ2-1	CASSFQGTNEQFF